Listed here are 32 T cell receptor beta chains from one sample, sequenced in a study of T cell repertoires in cytomegalovirus infection. Each CDR3 protein is one row after TCRdb ran MiXCR on the reads. This sample yields 700,000 to 950,000 distinct CDR3 sequences, of which 30% to 35% are seen a single time; under 15% belongs to the top ten. The antigens for these receptors are not known. Sample: cultured CD8+ T cells from PBMCs, taken from culture after CMV antigen stimulation. Receptors were obtained from a human donor in good health (CMV status not recorded). Some clones in this sample may be carry-over from other donors' samples.

This clonotype has a count of ten or more. The J gene is TRBJ2-7, the V gene TRBV3-1, with D unclear. Between the trimmed V and J ends, which lost 0 bases and 4 bases, there was a span of 13 bases. From germline, CDR1 is LGHDT and CDR2 YNNKEL (reference sequence). The CDR3 is made up of 15 amino acids. The chain's CDR3 is CASSQEGRTNYEQYF. The CDR3 coding sequence is TGTGCCAGCAGCCAAGAAGGGCGGACCAATTACGAGCAGTACTTC.

The chain recombines TRBV7-2 with TRBJ1-2; D may be TRBD1 (6 bases). This CDR3 has 13 residues. The ends were cut back, 3 bases at V and 7 bases at J, with 12 bases in the middle. Germline V gene data show CDR1 as SGHTA and CDR2 as FQGNSA. The CDR3 region has the DNA TGTGCCAGCAGCTTCGGGATAGGGGGTGGCTACACCTTC. Encoded protein: CASSFGIGGGYTF.

This clonotype was observed a few times. The CDR3 sequence: CASILGLEGTGELFF. The CDR3 DNA sequence: TGTGCCAGCATTTTAGGACTGGAGGGGACCGGGGAGCTGTTTTTT. The chain couples TRBV6-1 to TRBJ2-2; D perhaps matches TRBD2 (6 bases). The germline CDR1 and CDR2 sequences are MNHNS and SASEGT. The CDR3 loop spans 15 amino acids. V was shortened by 7 bases and J by 5 bases, with 17 bases between the two germline ends.

About this clonotype: At one end the junction does not follow the germline gene, possibly because of a read error. The chain employs TRBV18 and TRBJ2-7; 10 bases are shared with TRBD1. The germline CDR1 and CDR2 sequences are KGHSH and LQKENI. CDR3 length: 14 residues. The DNA of the CDR3 is TGTGTCAGCTCAACGGACAGGGGGGTCTACGAGCAGTACTTC. Residues: CVSSTDRGVYEQYF.

The rearrangement uses TRBV4-1 and TRBJ1-1; 12 bases are shared with TRBD1. This CDR3 has 20 amino acids. Germline CDR1 is MGHRA and CDR2 is YSYEKL. V gave up 1 base and J gave up 4 bases; unmatched junction bases: 16. The CDR3 nucleotides are TGCGCCAGCAGCCAAGGTCCCGCCGGGACAGGGGGCTTAATCGTCACTGAAGCTTTCTTT. Amino acid sequence: CASSQGPAGTGGLIVTEAFF.

This clonotype was detected only a few times. The CDR3 nucleotides are TGTGCCAGCAGTTACTCATCGATCTCGGGGTCTCAGCCCCAGCATTTT. Translated: CASSYSSISGSQPQHF. This chain joins TRBV6-2 or TRBV6-3 and TRBJ1-5; the D is unclear. V lost 0 bases to trimming and J lost 6 bases, with 15 bases between them. The CDR3 runs to 16 residues. Germline V gene lookup returns CDR1 MNHEY and CDR2 SVGEGT.

The rearrangement uses TRBV12-3 or TRBV12-4 and TRBJ2-1, with TRBD1 matching over 9 bases. The ends lost 2 bases at V and 8 bases at J; junction bases unmatched: 7. This CDR3 comprises 15 residues. Here the CDR3 reads CASSLIGTGMDEQFF. The CDR3 DNA reads as TGTGCCAGCAGTTTAATCGGGACAGGGATGGATGAGCAGTTCTTC.

The V gene is TRBV7-6, the J gene TRBJ1-1; the D is unclear. Trimming stripped 1 base from V and 3 bases from J, with 9 bases between. The CDR3 covers 14 residues. In germline, CDR1 is SGHVS, CDR2 FNYEAQ. The CDR3 sequence is CASSLETGDTEAFF. The CDR3 bases are TGTGCCAGCAGCTTAGAGACCGGAGACACTGAAGCTTTCTTT.

As concerns this clonotype: The germline gene is not matched at one end of the junction; a read error may be the cause. The CDR3 region is CASGLVIAGTYEQYF. CDR3 DNA: TGTGCCAGCGGCTTAGTCATCGCGGGGACCTACGAGCAGTACTTC. The chain employs TRBV7-6 and TRBJ2-7, with D maybe TRBD2 (6 bases). Germline CDR1 SGHVS, CDR2 FNYEAQ. CDR3 length equals 15 residues.

The J gene is TRBJ1-5, the V gene TRBV4-2; D ambiguous. V lost 0 bases and J lost 5, with 14 bases in between. CDR3 length equals 16 residues. Germline loops: CDR1 LGHNA, CDR2 YNFKEQ. CDR3 region: CASSQEVGMLDQPQHF. In nucleotides, the CDR3 is TGTGCCAGCAGCCAAGAGGTAGGGATGCTGGATCAGCCCCAGCATTTT.

This clonotype occurred a few times. J is TRBJ2-5 and V is TRBV7-6, with D unclear. With 4 bases removed from V and 7 bases from J, the gap between germline ends came to 7 bases. The length of the CDR3 is 11 residues. Germline-derived CDR1 and CDR2 are SGHVS and FNYEAQ. In DNA, the CDR3 is TGTGCCAGCAGCTACGTAGGGACCCAGTACTTC. Residues: CASSYVGTQYF.

V and J are TRBV6-2 or TRBV6-3 and TRBJ2-3; 7 nucleotides agree with TRBD1. V was clipped by 7 bases and J by 3 bases; unmatched bases: 10. CDR3 size: 15 residues. Germline lookup yields CDR1 MNHEY and CDR2 SVGEGT. The chain's CDR3 is CASTWAPGGTDTQYF. For the CDR3, the DNA is TGTGCCAGCACGTGGGCGCCAGGGGGAACAGATACGCAGTATTTT.

The chain has TRBV7-9 and TRBJ2-5; D may be TRBD2 (5 bases). The germline V and J ends were trimmed by 7 bases and 3 bases, with 9 bases remaining between them. Germline V gene data show CDR1 as SEHNR and CDR2 as FQNEAQ (reference sequence). The CDR3 loop spans 12 amino acids. The CDR3 sequence: CASTYGKETQYF. The CDR3 bases are TGTGCCAGCACCTACGGGAAAGAGACCCAGTACTTC.

In its sample, this clonotype was seen once. The J gene is TRBJ1-6, the V gene TRBV7-6; D remains ambiguous. V was cut by 5 bases and J by 11 bases, with 19 bases left in between. The CDR3 covers 15 residues. Germline V gene data show CDR1 as SGHVS and CDR2 as FNYEAQ. The CDR3 sequence: CASSQSLAPSPPLHF. CDR3 DNA: TGTGCCAGCAGCCAAAGCTTGGCGCCGAGCCCACCCCTCCACTTT.

J is TRBJ2-1 and V is TRBV18; no reliable D call. In germline, CDR1 is KGHSH, CDR2 LQKENI. The CDR3 has 15 residues. Trimming removed 2 bases at V and 4 bases at J, with 12 bases between. The CDR3 spells CASSPGLPGYNEQFF. Written as DNA, the CDR3 is TGTGCCAGCTCACCAGGCCTTCCCGGGTACAATGAGCAGTTCTTC.

The chain combines TRBV2 with TRBJ1-4; D remains ambiguous. This CDR3 spans 10 amino acids. Germline V lookup: CDR1 SNHLY, CDR2 FYNNEI. V was pared by 6 bases and J by 9 bases, with 5 bases between. As DNA, the CDR3 is TGTGCCAGCAGAGGGAAAAAACTGTTTTTT. Residues: CASRGKKLFF. The whole variable domain, filled in from reference TRBV2 and TRBJ1-4, reads EPEVTQTPSHQVTQMGQEVILRCVPISNHLYFYWYRQILGQKVEFLVSFYNNEISEKSEIFDDQFSVERPDGSNFTLKIRSTKLEDSAMYFCASRGKKLFFGSGTQLSVL.

This clonotype was seen ten or more times. The V gene is TRBV7-6, the J gene TRBJ1-2, with unresolved D. The V and J ends lost 1 base and 4 bases respectively, with 7 bases between them. The CDR3 covers 13 residues. The germline CDR1 and CDR2 sequences are SGHVS and FNYEAQ. In DNA, the CDR3 is TGTGCCAGCAGCTTAGATGGCGGCTATGGCTACACCTTC. This gives the protein CASSLDGGYGYTF.

Remarks on this clonotype: This clone may be a read error of a much larger clone one base away. This chain links TRBV7-2 with TRBJ2-7; D may be TRBD1 (6 bases). The CDR3 runs to 13 residues. Germline CDR1 is SGHTA and CDR2 is FQGNSA. The CDR3 bases are TGTGCCAACAGCTTCAAGGGGGCCTACGAGCAGTACGTC. Its translation is CANSFKGAYEQYV.

The chain couples TRBV12-5 to TRBJ2-2; D possibly corresponds to TRBD2 (6 bases). Trimming removed 2 bases from V and 6 bases from J, with 13 bases in between. This CDR3 has 15 amino acids. In germline, CDR1 is LGHNT, CDR2 FRNRAP. CDR3 sequence: CASGLPYPGAGELFF. The CDR3 nucleotides read TGTGCTAGTGGTTTGCCCTACCCGGGGGCCGGGGAGCTGTTTTTT.

V usage is TRBV10-3 and J usage is TRBJ1-1, with 7 nucleotides matching TRBD1. The CDR3 is made up of 16 amino acids. V lost 3 bases and J lost 1; bases outside the gene matches: 8. Germline V gives CDR1 ENHRY, CDR2 SYGVKD. The CDR3 sequence is CAISEAQQGPNTEAFF. In nucleotides, the CDR3 is TGTGCCATCAGTGAAGCCCAACAGGGGCCGAACACTGAAGCTTTCTTT.

The rearrangement uses TRBV10-1 and TRBJ2-7; 7 bases map to TRBD1. Looked up from germline, CDR1 is WNHNN and CDR2 is SYGVQD (reference sequence). CDR3 length equals 14 residues. With 2 bases clipped from V and 4 bases from J, the junction kept 5 bases outside the gene matches. DNA for the CDR3: TGCGCCAGCAGTGAGAGGGGGCCGATTTACGAGCAGTACTTC. Protein sequence: CASSERGPIYEQYF.

V is TRBV6-4 and J is TRBJ1-1; 7 nucleotides line up with TRBD1. CDR3 length equals 18 residues. From germline, CDR1 is MRHNA and CDR2 SNTAGT. The V segment lost 7 bases and the J segment 4 bases; nucleotides outside the gene matches: 21. The chain's CDR3 is CASNQLQGPQGGITEAFF. CDR3 DNA: TGTGCCAGCAACCAGCTACAGGGGCCACAAGGAGGAATCACTGAAGCTTTCTTT.

This clonotype was counted many times. The chain combines TRBV12-3 or TRBV12-4 with TRBJ2-3, with D unclear. This CDR3 has 15 residues. Trimming stripped 5 bases from V and 6 bases from J, with 18 bases between. The CDR3 loop is CASSRKTGLTDTQYF. In nucleotides, the CDR3 is TGTGCCAGCAGTAGAAAGACTGGGTTGACGGATACGCAGTATTTT.

The chain combines TRBV6-1 with TRBJ1-2; 8 bases map to TRBD1. Germline V gene lookup returns CDR1 MNHNS and CDR2 SASEGT. This CDR3 region has 17 residues. Germline trimming cut 0 bases from V and 6 bases from J; bases unmatched to any gene: 12. CDR3 nucleotide sequence: TGTGCCAGCAGTGAAGCAACGACAGGGGTCGGGCCGGATGGCTACACCTTC. It yields the protein CASSEATTGVGPDGYTF.

The rearrangement joins TRBV4-1 to TRBJ1-1; D ambiguous. Germline V lookup: CDR1 MGHRA, CDR2 YSYEKL. This CDR3 has 13 residues. V lost 6 bases and J lost 4, with 12 bases in between. The CDR3 coding sequence is TGCGCCAGCAGAAACCCGGGTTTCACTGAAGCTTTCTTT. Translated, it gives CASRNPGFTEAFF.

This clonotype was observed a few times. The chain couples TRBV7-9 to TRBJ1-5; 8 bases align to TRBD1. The CDR3 totals 18 residues. J was trimmed by 2 bases and V by 4 bases; bases with no gene match: 13. Germline loops: CDR1 SEHNR, CDR2 FQNEAQ (reference sequence). The CDR3 nucleotides read TGTGCCAGCAGCTCTTCGGGACAGGCATTATATGGCAATCAGCCCCAGCATTTT. Residues: CASSSSGQALYGNQPQHF.

V and J are TRBV7-9 and TRBJ2-7, with D perhaps TRBD1 (6 bases). Germline V gene data show CDR1 as SEHNR and CDR2 as FQNEAQ (reference sequence). V dropped 3 bases and J dropped 4 bases, with 13 bases sitting between them. This CDR3 comprises 14 residues. The CDR3 DNA reads TGTGCCAGCAGCTTGTCATTCGGACAGTACGAGCAGTACTTC. Protein: CASSLSFGQYEQYF.

This clonotype has at least ten counts. The rearrangement joins TRBV4-1 to TRBJ2-1, with TRBD2 identical over 11 bases. V lost 4 bases and J lost 1; bases outside the gene matches: 12. Germline CDR1 and CDR2: MGHRA and YSYEKL. The CDR3 length is 19 residues. The CDR3 region is CASSPWGSGGAGSYNEQFF. In DNA, the CDR3 is TGCGCCAGCAGCCCTTGGGGTAGCGGGGGGGCCGGGTCCTACAATGAGCAGTTCTTC.

This clonotype was seen just once. In this CDR3 the conserved last residue, phenylalanine or tryptophan, is missing, so a read error is likely. It is unclear where the CDR3 begins or ends on the DNA, so no DNA is shown, and the CDR3 is as TCRdb lists it. This chain uses TRBV14 with TRBJ2-5; no check of the table's D call, TRBD1, against the DNA was made. The CDR3 is 8 amino acids in total, end residues counted. The germline V gene has CDR1 SGHDN and CDR2 FVKESK. This chain's CDR3 is CASSSTGA.

A note on this clonotype: A much larger clone differs from this one at a single base, so this may be a read error. The rearrangement links TRBV19 to TRBJ2-1, with 10 bases lining up with TRBD2. There are 15 residues in the CDR3. Germline-derived CDR1 and CDR2 are LNHDA and SQIVND (reference sequence). CDR3 nucleotides: TGTGCCAGTAGCTGGGGGACTAGCGCTGACAATAAGCAGTTCTTC. Translating it yields CASSWGTSADNKQFF.

Ten or more counts support this clonotype. The chain is built from TRBV7-8 and TRBJ1-5, with D possibly matching TRBD1 (5 bases). The CDR3 runs 17 residues. The germline gives CDR1 SGHVS, CDR2 FQNEAQ. The V and J ends lost 3 bases and 4 bases respectively, with 19 bases between them. As DNA, the CDR3 is TGTGCCAGCAGCTTGGAGGGACGGAGACTTCGTAATCAGCCCCAGCATTTT. This encodes CASSLEGRRLRNQPQHF.

This clonotype came up a few times. J is TRBJ2-6 and V is TRBV10-3; D gene uncertain. V was pared by 0 bases and J by 2 bases, with 8 bases between. The germline gives CDR1 ENHRY, CDR2 SYGVKD. The CDR3 totals 16 residues. In DNA form, the CDR3 reads TGTGCCATCAGTGAGTCGAAAGGGACTGGGGCCAACGTCCTGACTTTC. Its protein product is CAISESKGTGANVLTF.